This TCR beta chain was recorded in a study of PD-1 blockade in classical Hodgkin lymphoma. Comment on this clone: Its antigen is currently unknown.

Time point defined: newly diagnosed, previously untreated cHL patient sample. PBMCs were thawed, and CD8+ T cells were then isolated from them by magnetic negative selection. Comparison samples consisted of PBMCs from newly diagnosed, untreated classical Hodgkin lymphoma. This table comes from immunoSEQ multiplex PCR, and its TCRdb copy is limited to in-frame clones, with some not included. Of a few thousand clones in the sample, 70% to 75% were seen once. Overall study findings and caveats: Repertoire differences lack defined causes, possibly disease activity or prior therapy. Healthy donors reportedly exceeded newly diagnosed patients in baseline TCR diversity.

Input material: CD8+ T cells from blood. The sequence was collected from a human donor with classical Hodgkin lymphoma.

DNA for the CDR3: TGTGCCAGCAGCGATCCCGGGACTAGCGGGGGGAACTACGAGCAGTACTTC. This encodes CASSDPGTSGGNYEQYF. The chain joins TRBV5-6 to TRBJ2-7, with 15 bases that match TRBD2. This CDR3 has 17 residues. With V trimmed by 4 bases and J by 3 bases, 8 bases remained unmatched. Per germline, CDR1 SGHDT and CDR2 YYEEEE.